This T cell receptor (beta chain) was sequenced in a study of human CD8 memory T cell subsets. Its frequency marks this clonotype as medium-sized (0.01 to 0.1%). The target antigen is unknown. General observations from the study: The study found similarly high diversity in stem-like memory and precursor exhausted T cells, unlike effector memory cells. Stem-like memory T cells and precursor exhausted T cells had repertoires that overlapped very little. It was suggested by Chao1 estimates that stem-like memory T cells were more diverse than precursor exhausted T cells.

RNA was obtained from duplicate vials of some 150,000 sorted CD8+ T cells per subset. The CDR3 totals 15 residues. Germline values: CDR1 MNHEY, CDR2 SVGEGT. TCR beta libraries were made by UMI-labeled 5' RACE. TCRdb processed the 5' RACE reads again and assigns one entry to each CDR3 protein, with no DNA. In all, the sample yields 8,500 to 14,000 distinct CDR3 sequences. The genes are TRBV6-2 or TRBV6-3 and TRBJ2-1. The specimen was CD8+ T cells from PBMCs. The clonotype originates from a human donor in good health. This CDR3 reads CASRESLNSYNEQFF.